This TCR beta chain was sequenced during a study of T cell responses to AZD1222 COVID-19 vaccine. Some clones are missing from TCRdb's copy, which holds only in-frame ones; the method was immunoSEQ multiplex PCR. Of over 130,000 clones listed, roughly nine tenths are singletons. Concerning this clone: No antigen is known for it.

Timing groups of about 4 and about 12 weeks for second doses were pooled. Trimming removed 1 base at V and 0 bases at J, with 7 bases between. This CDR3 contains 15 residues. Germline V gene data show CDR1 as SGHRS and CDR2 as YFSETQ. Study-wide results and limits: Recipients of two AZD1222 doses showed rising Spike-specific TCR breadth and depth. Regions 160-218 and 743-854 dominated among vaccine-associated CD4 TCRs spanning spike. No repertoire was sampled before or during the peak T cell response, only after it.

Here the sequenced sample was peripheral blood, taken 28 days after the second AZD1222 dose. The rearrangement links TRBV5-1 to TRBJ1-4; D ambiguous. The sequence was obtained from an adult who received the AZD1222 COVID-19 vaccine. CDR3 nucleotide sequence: TGCGCCAGCAGCTTGTTGGGTGCAACTAATGAAAAACTGTTTTTT. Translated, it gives CASSLLGATNEKLFF.